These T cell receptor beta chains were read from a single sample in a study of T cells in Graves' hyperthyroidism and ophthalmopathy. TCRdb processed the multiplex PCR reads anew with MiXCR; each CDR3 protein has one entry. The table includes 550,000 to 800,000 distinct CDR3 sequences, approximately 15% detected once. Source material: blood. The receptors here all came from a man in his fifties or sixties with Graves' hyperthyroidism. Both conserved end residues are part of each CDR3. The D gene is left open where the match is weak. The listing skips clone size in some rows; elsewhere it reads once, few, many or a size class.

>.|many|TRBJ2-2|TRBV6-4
TGTGCCAGCAGTGACGCCGTCGGGGGCACCGGGGAGCTGTTTTTT
CASSDAVGGTGELFF
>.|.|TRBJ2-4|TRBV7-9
TGTGCCAGCAGCCAGGGGCAGGGGTTAAACATTCAGTACTTC
CASSQGQGLNIQYF
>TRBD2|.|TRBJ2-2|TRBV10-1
TGCGCCAGCAGTGCGGCTAGCGGGATTACCGGGGAGCTGTTTTTT
CASSAASGITGELFF
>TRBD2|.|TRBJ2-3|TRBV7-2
TGTGCCAGCAGCTCGTCCCGGACTAGCGGGAGGGCCGGAGATACGCAGTATTTT
CASSSSRTSGRAGDTQYF
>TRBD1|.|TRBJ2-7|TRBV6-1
TGTGCCAGCAGTGAAGGATGGACAGGGTACGAGCAGTACTTC
CASSEGWTGYEQYF
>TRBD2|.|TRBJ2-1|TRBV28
TGTGCCAGCAGTACGGCTAGCGGGATAACGGTCAATGAGCAGTTCTTC
CASSTASGITVNEQFF
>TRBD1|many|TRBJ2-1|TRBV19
TGTGCCAGTAGTGAACAGGGGAGAACCTACAATGAGCAGTTCTTC
CASSEQGRTYNEQFF
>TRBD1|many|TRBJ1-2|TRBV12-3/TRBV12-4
TGTGCCAGCAGCCCAAGGACAGGGAACGGCTACACCTTC
CASSPRTGNGYTF
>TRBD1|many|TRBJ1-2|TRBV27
TGTGCCAGCAGTCCGAGGACAGGGATTGGCGCAGTCGATGGCTACACCTTC
CASSPRTGIGAVDGYTF
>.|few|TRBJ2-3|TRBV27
TGTGCCAGCGGCTTTCTGGCCGCCGGCACAGATACGCAGTATTTT
CASGFLAAGTDTQYF
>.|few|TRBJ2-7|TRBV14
TGTGCCAGCAGCCAAGAGCGTTCGACAGACGAGCAGTACTTC
CASSQERSTDEQYF
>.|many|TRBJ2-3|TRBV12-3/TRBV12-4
TGTGCCAGCAGCTTGGACTGGGACACAGATACGCAGTATTTT
CASSLDWDTDTQYF
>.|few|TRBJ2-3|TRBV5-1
TGCGCCAGCAGCTTGGCCCTCGCTCGCACAGATACGCAGTATTTT
CASSLALARTDTQYF
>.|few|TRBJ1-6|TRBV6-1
TGTGCCAGCAGTATGGGGAGGCGCGGTTCACCCCTCCACTTT
CASSMGRRGSPLHF
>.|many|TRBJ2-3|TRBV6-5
TGTGCCAGCAGTTCTCAGAGTAGCACAGATACGCAGTATTTT
CASSSQSSTDTQYF
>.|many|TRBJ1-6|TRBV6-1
TGTGCCAGCAGGGATTCGGATAATTCACCCCTCCACTTT
CASRDSDNSPLHF
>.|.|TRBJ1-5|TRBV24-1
TGTGCCACCAGTACTACCTTACTCGGACAGAAAATCAGTGAGCCCCAGCATTTT
CATSTTLLGQKISEPQHF
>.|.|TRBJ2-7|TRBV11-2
TGTGCCAGCAGCACCGACTTTATATCTTCCTACGAGCAGTACTTC
CASSTDFISSYEQYF
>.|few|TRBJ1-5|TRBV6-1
TGTGCCAGCAGTAATAGCAACAATCAGCCCCAGCATTTT
CASSNSNNQPQHF
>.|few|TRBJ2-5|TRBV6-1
TGTGCCAGCAGGCTATTCGGCGAGACCCAGTACTTC
CASRLFGETQYF
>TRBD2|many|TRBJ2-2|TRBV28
TGTGCCAGCAGTTTCCCGGGACTAGCGGGAGTTGGGCCGGCCGGGGAGCTGTTTTTT
CASSFPGLAGVGPAGELFF
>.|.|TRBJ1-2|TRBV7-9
TGTGCCAGCTTCCTCGATCCTGGAGGGGGGCTGCTTGGCTACACCTTC
CASFLDPGGGLLGYTF
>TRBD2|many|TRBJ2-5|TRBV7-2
TGTGCCAGCAGCTTAACCTCTAGCGGTAAAGAGACCCAGTACTTC
CASSLTSSGKETQYF
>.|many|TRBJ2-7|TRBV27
TGTGCCAGCAGTTCCTTTGGCGGCGAGCAGTACTTC
CASSSFGGEQYF